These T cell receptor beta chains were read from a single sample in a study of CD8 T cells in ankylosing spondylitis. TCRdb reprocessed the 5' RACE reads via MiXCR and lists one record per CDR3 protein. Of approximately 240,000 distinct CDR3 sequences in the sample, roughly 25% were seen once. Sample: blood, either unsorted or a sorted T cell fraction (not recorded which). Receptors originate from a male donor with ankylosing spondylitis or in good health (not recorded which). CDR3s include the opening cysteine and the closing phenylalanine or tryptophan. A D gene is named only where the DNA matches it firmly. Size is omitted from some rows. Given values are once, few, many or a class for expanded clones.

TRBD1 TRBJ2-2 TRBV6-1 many TGTGCCAGCAGGCAGGGACAGAAGGACACCGGGGAGCTGTTTTTT CASRQGQKDTGELFF
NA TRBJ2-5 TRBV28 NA TGTGCCAGCAGGGTGGGACGGATCCAAGAGACCCAGTACTTC CASRVGRIQETQYF
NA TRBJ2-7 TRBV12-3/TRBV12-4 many TGTGCCAGCAGGGACGCATTCTCCTACGAGCAGTACTTC CASRDAFSYEQYF
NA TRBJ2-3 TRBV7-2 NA TGTGCCAGCAGCTTAGGTGGAGCGGGACACAGCACAGATACGCAGTATTTT CASSLGGAGHSTDTQYF
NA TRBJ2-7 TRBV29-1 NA TGCAGCGTCATCTCGGGGTCCGAGCAGTACTTC CSVISGSEQYF
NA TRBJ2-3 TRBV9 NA TGTGCCAGCAGCGTAGAACTAGGGAGGGGGAGTAAGACAGATACGCAGTATTTT CASSVELGRGSKTDTQYF
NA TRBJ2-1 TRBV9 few TGTGCCAGCAGCGCGTCGGCTTACAATGAGCAGTTCTTC CASSASAYNEQFF
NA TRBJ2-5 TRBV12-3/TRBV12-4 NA TGTGCCAGCAGTTTAGTAGGTCGGGAGACCCAGTACTTC CASSLVGRETQYF
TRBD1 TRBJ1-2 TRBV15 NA TGTGCCACCAGCAGAGAGGACAGGGTAGATGGCTACACCTTC CATSREDRVDGYTF
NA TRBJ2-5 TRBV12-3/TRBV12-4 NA TGTGCCACCTCGGGGGGCGGGGCTCAAGAGACCCAGTACTTC CATSGGGAQETQYF
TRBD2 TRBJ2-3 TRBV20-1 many TGCAGTGCTAGGGGGCTAGCGGGGGTCACCTCCGATACGCAGTATTTT CSARGLAGVTSDTQYF
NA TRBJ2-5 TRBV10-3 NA TGTGCCATCAGTGAGATGGGCGCCGAAGAGACCCAGTACTTC CAISEMGAEETQYF
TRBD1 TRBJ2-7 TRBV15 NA TGTGCCACCAGCATACACGGGACAGGGGTTCCCGCGAGGCAGTACTTC CATSIHGTGVPARQYF
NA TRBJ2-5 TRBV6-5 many TGTGCCAGCAGTTACTACCCAGCGGGTTCTTCAGAAGAGACCCAGTACTTC CASSYYPAGSSEETQYF
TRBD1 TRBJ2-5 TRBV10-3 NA TGTGCCATCAGTGACCGTACGGGGACAGGTAGCGAGACCCAGTACTTC CAISDRTGTGSETQYF
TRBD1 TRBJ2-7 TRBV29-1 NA TGCAGCGTCACCGGGACAGGGGGATACGAGCAGTACTTC CSVTGTGGYEQYF
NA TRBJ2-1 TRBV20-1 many TGCAGTGCTACCGGGAGATCCTACAATGAGCAGTTCTTC CSATGRSYNEQFF
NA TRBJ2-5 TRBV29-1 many TGCAGCGTTGACCCGGGCCAAGAGACCCAGTACTTC CSVDPGQETQYF
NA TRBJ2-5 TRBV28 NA TGTGCCAGCTTTGAACAGGGCGGGACCCAGTACTTC CASFEQGGTQYF
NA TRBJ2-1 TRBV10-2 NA TGCGCCAGCAGGCAGGGAGACAATGAGCAGTTCTTC CASRQGDNEQFF
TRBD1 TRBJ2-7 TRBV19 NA TGTGCCAGTAGGAGGACAGGGGTCTCCTACGAGCAGTACTTC CASRRTGVSYEQYF
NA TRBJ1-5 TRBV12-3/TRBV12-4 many TGTGCCAGCAGTGCCTTGAGGGGAGGTAATCAGCCCCAGCATTTT CASSALRGGNQPQHF
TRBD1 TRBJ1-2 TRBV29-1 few TGCAGCGTTGAAAAGGGGTCAGGGGGAAATGGCTACACCTTC CSVEKGSGGNGYTF
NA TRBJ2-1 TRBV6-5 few TGTGCCAGCAGCTTAGAGGGGGCCTACAATGAGCAGTTCTTC CASSLEGAYNEQFF
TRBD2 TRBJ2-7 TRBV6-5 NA TGTGCCAGCAGTTCGAGGGGAGCGGGGGGCTCATACGAGCAGTACTTC CASSSRGAGGSYEQYF
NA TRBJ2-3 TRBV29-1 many TGCAGCGCGACCGAGTCGGGCACAGATACGCAGTATTTT CSATESGTDTQYF